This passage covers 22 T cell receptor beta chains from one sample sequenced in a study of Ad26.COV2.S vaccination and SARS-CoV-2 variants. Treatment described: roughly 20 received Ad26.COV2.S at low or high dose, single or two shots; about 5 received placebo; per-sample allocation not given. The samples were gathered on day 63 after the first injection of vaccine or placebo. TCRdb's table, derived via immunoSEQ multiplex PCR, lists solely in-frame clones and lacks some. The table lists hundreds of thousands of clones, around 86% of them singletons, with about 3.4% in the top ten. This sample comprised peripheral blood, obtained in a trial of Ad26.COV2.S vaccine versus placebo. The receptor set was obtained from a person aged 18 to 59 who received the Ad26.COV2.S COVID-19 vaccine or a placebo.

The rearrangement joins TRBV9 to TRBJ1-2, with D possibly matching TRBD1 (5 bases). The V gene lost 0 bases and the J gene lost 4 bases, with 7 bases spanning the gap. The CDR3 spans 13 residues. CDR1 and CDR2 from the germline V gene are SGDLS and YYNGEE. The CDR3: CASSVGGAYGYTF. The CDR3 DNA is TGTGCCAGCAGCGTAGGAGGGGCCTATGGCTACACCTTC.

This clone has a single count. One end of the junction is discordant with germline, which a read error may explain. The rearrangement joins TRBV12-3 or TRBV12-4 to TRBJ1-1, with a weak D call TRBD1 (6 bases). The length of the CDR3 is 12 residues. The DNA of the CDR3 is TGTGCCAGCAGATCCACAGGGACTGGAGCTTTCTTT. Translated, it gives CASRSTGTGAFF.

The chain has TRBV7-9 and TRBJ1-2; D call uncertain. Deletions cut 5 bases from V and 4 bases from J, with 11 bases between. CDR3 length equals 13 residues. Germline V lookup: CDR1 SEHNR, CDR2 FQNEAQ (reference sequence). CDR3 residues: CASSPVNTYGYTF. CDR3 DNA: TGTGCCAGCAGCCCCGTTAACACCTATGGCTACACCTTC. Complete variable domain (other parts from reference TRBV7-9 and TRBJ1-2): DTGVSQNPRHKITKRGQNVTFRCDPISEHNRLYWYRQTLGQGPEFLTYFQNEAQLEKSRLLSDRFSAERPKGSFSTLEIQRTEQGDSAMYLCASSPVNTYGYTFGSGTRLTVV.

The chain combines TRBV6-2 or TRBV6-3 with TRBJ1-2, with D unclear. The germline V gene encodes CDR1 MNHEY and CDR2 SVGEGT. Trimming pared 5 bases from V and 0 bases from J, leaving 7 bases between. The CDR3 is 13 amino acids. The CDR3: CASSPITNYGYTF. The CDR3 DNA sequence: TGTGCCAGCAGTCCAATAACTAACTATGGCTACACCTTC.

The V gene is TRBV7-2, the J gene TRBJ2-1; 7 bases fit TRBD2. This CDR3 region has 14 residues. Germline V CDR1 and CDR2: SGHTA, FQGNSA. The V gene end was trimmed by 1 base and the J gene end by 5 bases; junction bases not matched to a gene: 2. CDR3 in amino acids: CASSLVRGNNEQFF. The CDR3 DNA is TGTGCCAGCAGCTTAGTGCGGGGGAACAATGAGCAGTTCTTC.

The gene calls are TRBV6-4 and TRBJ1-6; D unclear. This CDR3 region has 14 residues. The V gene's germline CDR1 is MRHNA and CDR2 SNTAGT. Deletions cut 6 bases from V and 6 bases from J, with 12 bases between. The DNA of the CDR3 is TGTGCCAGCAGCGAACGAGGCTCTAATTCACCCCTCCACTTT. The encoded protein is CASSERGSNSPLHF.

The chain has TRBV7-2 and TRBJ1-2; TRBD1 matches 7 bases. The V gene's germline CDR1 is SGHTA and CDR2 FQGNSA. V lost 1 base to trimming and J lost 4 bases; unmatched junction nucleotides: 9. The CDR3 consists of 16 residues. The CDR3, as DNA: TGTGCCAGCAGCTTAGTAGGCAGGGGGTCCAGCTATGGCTACACCTTC. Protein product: CASSLVGRGSSYGYTF.

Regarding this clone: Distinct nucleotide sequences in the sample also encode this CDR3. CDR3 DNA sequence: TGTGCCAGCAGTTTAGGGAGTGAGCAGTTCTTC. It codes for CASSLGSEQFF. This sequence joins TRBV12-3 or TRBV12-4 and TRBJ2-1; D gene ambiguous. Trimming shortened V by 1 base and J by 9 bases, and 4 bases separated the two germline ends. The CDR3 loop spans 11 amino acids.

This CDR3 is CASSLVGGSTDTQYF. In nucleotides, the CDR3 is TGTGCCAGCAGCTTAGTAGGGGGGTCCACAGATACGCAGTATTTT. The chain employs TRBV7-2 and TRBJ2-3; D might be TRBD1 or TRBD2, each matching 6 bases. The CDR3 totals 15 residues. CDR1 and CDR2 (germline): SGHTA, FQGNSA. The V end lost 1 base, the J end lost 2 bases, and 10 bases lay between the germline ends.

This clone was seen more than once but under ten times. CDR3 DNA: TGTGCCAGCAGCCCCAGACAGGGGTGGGGAGAAACTGAAGCTTTCTTT. Amino acids: CASSPRQGWGETEAFF. The rearrangement joins TRBV3-1 (or the pseudogene TRBV3-2) to TRBJ1-1; 8 bases align to TRBD1. The CDR3 spans 16 residues. Trimming cost V 4 bases and J 5 bases; bases outside gene matches: 12. CDR1 and CDR2 from the germline V gene are LGHDT and YNNKEL (reference sequence).

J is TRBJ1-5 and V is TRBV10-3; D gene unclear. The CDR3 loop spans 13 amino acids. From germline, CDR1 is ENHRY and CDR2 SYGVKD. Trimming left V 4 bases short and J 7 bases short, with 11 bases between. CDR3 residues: CAISGGTGQPQHF. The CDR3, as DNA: TGTGCCATCAGTGGGGGAACGGGACAGCCCCAGCATTTT.

The CDR3 reads CASSVGGLKNTEAFF. Here the CDR3 DNA reads TGTGCCAGCAGCGTAGGCGGACTAAAGAACACTGAAGCTTTCTTT. This rearrangement joins TRBV9 to TRBJ1-1; D is unclear. Between the trimmed V and J ends, which lost 0 bases and 1 base, there was a span of 10 bases. The CDR3 has 15 residues. CDR1 and CDR2 from the germline V gene are SGDLS and YYNGEE.

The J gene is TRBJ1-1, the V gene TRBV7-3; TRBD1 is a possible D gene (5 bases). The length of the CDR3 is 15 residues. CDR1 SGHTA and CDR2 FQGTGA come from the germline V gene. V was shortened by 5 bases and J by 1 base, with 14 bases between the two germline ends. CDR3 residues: CASSPGPGKNTEAFF. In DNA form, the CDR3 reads TGTGCCAGCAGCCCGGGGCCGGGGAAGAACACTGAAGCTTTCTTT.

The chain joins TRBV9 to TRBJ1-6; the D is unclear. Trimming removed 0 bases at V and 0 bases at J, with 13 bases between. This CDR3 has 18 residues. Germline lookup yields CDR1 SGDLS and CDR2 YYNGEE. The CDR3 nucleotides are TGTGCCAGCAGCGTAGCAGGCGAAAGGAGCTCCTATAATTCACCCCTCCACTTT. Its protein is CASSVAGERSSYNSPLHF.

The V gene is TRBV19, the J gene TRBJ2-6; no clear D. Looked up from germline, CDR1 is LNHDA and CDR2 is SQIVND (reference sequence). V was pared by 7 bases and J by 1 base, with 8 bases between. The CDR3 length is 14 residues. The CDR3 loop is CASMMVSGANVLTF. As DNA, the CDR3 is TGTGCCAGTATGATGGTGTCTGGGGCCAACGTCCTGACTTTC.

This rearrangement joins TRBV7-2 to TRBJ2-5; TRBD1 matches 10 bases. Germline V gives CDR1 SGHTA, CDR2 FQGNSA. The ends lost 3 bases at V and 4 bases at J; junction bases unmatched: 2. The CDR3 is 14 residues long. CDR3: CASSFDRGLETQYF. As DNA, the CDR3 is TGTGCCAGCAGCTTCGACAGGGGGCTAGAGACCCAGTACTTC. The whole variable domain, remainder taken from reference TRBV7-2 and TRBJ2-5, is GAGVSQSPSNKVTEKGKDVELRCDPISGHTALYWYRQSLGQGLEFLIYFQGNSAPDKSGLPSDRFSAERTGGSVSTLTIQRTQQEDSAVYLCASSFDRGLETQYFGPGTRLLVL.

The CDR3 reads CASSLAYRGGYTF. The DNA for the CDR3 is TGTGCCAGCAGTTTAGCTTACCGGGGAGGCTACACCTTC. The V call is TRBV12-3 or TRBV12-4, the J call TRBJ1-2; D is ambiguous. This CDR3 is built from 13 residues. The V gene lost 0 bases and the J gene lost 8 bases, with 10 bases spanning the gap.

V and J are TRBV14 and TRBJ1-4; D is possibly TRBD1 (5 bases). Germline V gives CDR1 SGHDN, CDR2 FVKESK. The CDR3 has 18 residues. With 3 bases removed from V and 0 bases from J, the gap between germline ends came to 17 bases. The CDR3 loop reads CASSQRLGTGATNEKLFF. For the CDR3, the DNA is TGTGCCAGCAGCCAGAGACTGGGGACGGGGGCAACTAATGAAAAACTGTTTTTT. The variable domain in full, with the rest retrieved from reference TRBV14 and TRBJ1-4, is EAGVTQFPSHSVIEKGQTVTLRCDPISGHDNLYWYRRVMGKEIKFLLHFVKESKQDESGMPNNRFLAERTGGTYSTLKVQPAELEDSGVYFCASSQRLGTGATNEKLFFGSGTQLSVL.

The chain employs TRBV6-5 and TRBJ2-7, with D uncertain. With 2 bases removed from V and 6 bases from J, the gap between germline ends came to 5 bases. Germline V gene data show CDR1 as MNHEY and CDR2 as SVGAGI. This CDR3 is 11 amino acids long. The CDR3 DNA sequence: TGTGCCAGCAGTTACCCGCCCGAGCAGTACTTC. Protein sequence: CASSYPPEQYF.

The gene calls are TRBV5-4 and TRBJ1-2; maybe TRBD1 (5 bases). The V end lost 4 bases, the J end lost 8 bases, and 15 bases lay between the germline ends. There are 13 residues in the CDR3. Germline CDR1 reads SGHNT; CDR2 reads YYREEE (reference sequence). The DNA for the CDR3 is TGTGCCAGCAGCCTAGAAGGGGTACCAGGCTACACCTTC. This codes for CASSLEGVPGYTF.

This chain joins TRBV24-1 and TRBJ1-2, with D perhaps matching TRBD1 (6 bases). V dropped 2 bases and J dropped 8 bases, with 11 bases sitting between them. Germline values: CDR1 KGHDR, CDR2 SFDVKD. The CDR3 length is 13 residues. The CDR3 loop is CATSDYQGRGYTF. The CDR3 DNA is TGTGCCACCAGTGATTATCAGGGGCGAGGCTACACCTTC.

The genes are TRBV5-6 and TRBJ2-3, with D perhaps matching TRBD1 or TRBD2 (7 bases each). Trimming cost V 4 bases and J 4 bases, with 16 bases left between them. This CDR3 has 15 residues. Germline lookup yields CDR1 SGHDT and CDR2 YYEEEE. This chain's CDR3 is CASSLLGGGADTQYF. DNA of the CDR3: TGTGCCAGCAGCCTCCTGGGAGGGGGCGCAGATACGCAGTATTTT. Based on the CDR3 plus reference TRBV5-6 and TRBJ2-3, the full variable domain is DAGVTQSPTHLIKTRGQQVTLRCSPKSGHDTVSWYQQALGQGPQFIFQYYEEEERQRGNFPDRFSGHQFPNYSSELNVNALLLGDSALYLCASSLLGGGADTQYFGPGTRLTVL.